The 7 T cell receptor beta chains listed next were all sequenced from one sample in a study of T cells in Graves' hyperthyroidism and ophthalmopathy. There were TCR beta CDR3 regions amplified from RNA transcripts. The HTBI primer set was used in a first-round RT-PCR of the TCR CDR3. TCRdb ran MiXCR on the multiplex PCR reads and lists one entry per CDR3 protein. Found here are roughly 290,000 distinct CDR3 sequences, about an eighth of them singletons; the top ten hold almost 8%. The material sequenced was blood. The origin of the receptors is a woman aged 25-40 years with Graves' hyperthyroidism that later progressed to Graves' ophthalmopathy.

In this sample, this clonotype turned up once. The rearrangement links TRBV5-1 to TRBJ2-7, with 9 bases identical to TRBD1. J lost 4 bases, V lost 4 bases, and 9 bases had no gene match. This CDR3 has 15 amino acids. Per germline, CDR1 SGHRS and CDR2 YFSETQ. The CDR3 here is CASSPGTGRRYEQYF. For the CDR3, the DNA is TGCGCCAGCAGCCCCGGGACAGGGCGGCGTTACGAGCAGTACTTC.

This clonotype has ten or more counts. The chain links TRBV28 to TRBJ2-1, with TRBD1 matching 12 bases. The CDR3 has 15 amino acids. Losses at the gene ends were 7 bases for V and 6 bases for J; bases not matched to a gene: 7. CDR1 and CDR2 (germline): MDHEN, SYDVKM. The CDR3 reads CASTTSGQGANEQFF. As DNA, the CDR3 is TGTGCCAGCACTACCTCGGGACAGGGGGCCAATGAGCAGTTCTTC.

This chain links TRBV14 with TRBJ2-3, with 7 positions matching TRBD2. The CDR3 runs 16 residues. Germline assignment: CDR1 SGHDN and CDR2 FVKESK. J lost 2 bases, V lost 1 base, and 6 bases had no gene match. The CDR3 nucleotides are TGTGCCAGCAGCCAAGTTAGCGGGTCCCTCACAGATACGCAGTATTTT. Protein product: CASSQVSGSLTDTQYF.

This clonotype was observed at least ten times. CDR3 loop: CAWYRSRNTEAFF. CDR3 DNA: TGTGCCTGGTACCGTTCGAGGAACACTGAAGCTTTCTTT. V gene TRBV30 combines with J gene TRBJ1-1; D unclear. Germline V CDR1 and CDR2: GTSNPN, SVGIG (reference sequence). The V end was cut by 5 bases, the J end by 1 base, with 11 bases between. This CDR3 has 13 residues.

This clonotype was recorded many times. V gene TRBV6-1 combines with J gene TRBJ1-2; D remains ambiguous. The CDR3 runs to 15 residues. The germline V gene encodes CDR1 MNHNS and CDR2 SASEGT. The V end was cut by 6 bases, the J end by 4 bases, with 18 bases between. CDR3 amino acids: CASSEQPTPIYGYTF. The DNA for the CDR3 is TGTGCCAGCAGCGAACAGCCCACCCCAATCTATGGCTACACCTTC.

V gene TRBV9 combines with J gene TRBJ2-5, with a weak D call TRBD1 (6 bases). From germline, CDR1 is SGDLS and CDR2 YYNGEE. The CDR3 has 15 residues. Between the trimmed V and J ends, which lost 4 bases and 1 base, there was a span of 14 bases. CDR3 in DNA: TGTGCCAGCAGCAAGGGGGAGCGCCTCCAAGAGACCCAGTACTTC. Its protein product is CASSKGERLQETQYF.

This clonotype was counted at least ten times. The chain couples TRBV5-1 to TRBJ2-1; TRBD2 matches at 11 bases. This CDR3 region has 18 residues. Germline V gene sequence: CDR1 SGHRS, CDR2 YFSETQ. The junction had 7 bases not matched to a gene; V was cut back by 0 bases and J by 2 bases. In DNA form, the CDR3 reads TGCGCCAGCAGCTTGGGTGTGACTAGCGGGAAGGCCTACAATGAGCAGTTCTTC. Its translation: CASSLGVTSGKAYNEQFF.